The source of this T cell receptor (beta chain) is a study of CD8 T cells in ankylosing spondylitis. The CDR3 covers 15 residues. V gave up 3 bases and J gave up 2 bases, with 12 bases separating them. CDR1 and CDR2 (germline): ENHRY, SYGVKD. In this sample, this clonotype turned up many times. A single record per CDR3 protein comes from TCRdb applying MiXCR to the 5' RACE reads. This sample has under 300,000 distinct CDR3 sequences, with about 18% found just once. This TCR derives from a male donor with ankylosing spondylitis or in good health (not recorded which). The chain carries TRBV10-3 and TRBJ2-3; a weak D match, TRBD2 (5 bases). Input material: blood, either unsorted or a sorted T cell fraction (not recorded which). CDR3 in DNA: TGTGCCATCAGTGACGGGGTCGGTTACACAGATACGCAGTATTTT. Translating gives CAISDGVGYTDTQYF.